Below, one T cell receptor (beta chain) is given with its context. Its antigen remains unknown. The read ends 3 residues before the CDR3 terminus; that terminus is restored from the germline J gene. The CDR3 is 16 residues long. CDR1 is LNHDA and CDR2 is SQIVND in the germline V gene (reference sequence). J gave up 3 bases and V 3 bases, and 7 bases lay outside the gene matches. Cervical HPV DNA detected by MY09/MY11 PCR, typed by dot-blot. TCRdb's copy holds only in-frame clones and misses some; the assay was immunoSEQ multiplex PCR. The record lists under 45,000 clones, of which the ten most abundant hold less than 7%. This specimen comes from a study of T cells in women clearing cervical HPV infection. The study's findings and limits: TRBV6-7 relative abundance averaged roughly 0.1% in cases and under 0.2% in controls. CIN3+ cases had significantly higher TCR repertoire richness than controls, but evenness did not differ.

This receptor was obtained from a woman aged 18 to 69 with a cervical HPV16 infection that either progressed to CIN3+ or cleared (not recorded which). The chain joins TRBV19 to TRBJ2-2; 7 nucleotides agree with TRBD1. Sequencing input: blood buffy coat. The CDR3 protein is CASSIRQGWDTGELFF. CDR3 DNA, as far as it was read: TGTGCCAGTAGTATCCGACAGGGATGGGACACCGGGGAG.